The T cell receptor beta chain described here comes from a study of OX40 agonist ivuxolimab in advanced cancers. Study summary: The study treated patients with ivuxolimab, an agonistic anti-OX40 (CD134) antibody.

Germline V gene lookup returns CDR1 SGHRS and CDR2 YFSETQ. Deletions cut 0 bases from V and 8 bases from J, with 9 bases between. The CDR3 consists of 14 residues. Clones were read by immunoSEQ multiplex PCR, and TCRdb kept only the in-frame ones, dropping some. The sample has some 70,000 clones, approximately 86% seen once. This clone has a handful of counts. This clonotype was sampled from an adult with an advanced solid tumor such as melanoma, head and neck, liver or kidney cancer. V usage is TRBV5-1 and J usage is TRBJ1-6, with D possibly being TRBD1 (5 bases). The source material was CD4+ or CD8+ T cells sorted from blood, sampled in a trial of the OX40 agonist ivuxolimab. The CDR3 loop reads CASSLEGSHSPLHF. CDR3 sequence (DNA): TGCGCCAGCAGCTTGGAGGGGTCTCATTCACCCCTCCACTTT.